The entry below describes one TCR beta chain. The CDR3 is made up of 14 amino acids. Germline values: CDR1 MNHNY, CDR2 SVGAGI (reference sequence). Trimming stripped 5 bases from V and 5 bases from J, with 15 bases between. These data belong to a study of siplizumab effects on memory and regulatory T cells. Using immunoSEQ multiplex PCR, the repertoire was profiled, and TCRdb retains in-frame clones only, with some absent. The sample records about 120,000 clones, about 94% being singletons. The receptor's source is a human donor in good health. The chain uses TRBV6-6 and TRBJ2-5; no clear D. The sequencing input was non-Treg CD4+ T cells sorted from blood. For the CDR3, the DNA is TGTGCCAGCAGTACGGTATTAGGGTTGGAGACCCAGTACTTC. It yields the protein CASSTVLGLETQYF.